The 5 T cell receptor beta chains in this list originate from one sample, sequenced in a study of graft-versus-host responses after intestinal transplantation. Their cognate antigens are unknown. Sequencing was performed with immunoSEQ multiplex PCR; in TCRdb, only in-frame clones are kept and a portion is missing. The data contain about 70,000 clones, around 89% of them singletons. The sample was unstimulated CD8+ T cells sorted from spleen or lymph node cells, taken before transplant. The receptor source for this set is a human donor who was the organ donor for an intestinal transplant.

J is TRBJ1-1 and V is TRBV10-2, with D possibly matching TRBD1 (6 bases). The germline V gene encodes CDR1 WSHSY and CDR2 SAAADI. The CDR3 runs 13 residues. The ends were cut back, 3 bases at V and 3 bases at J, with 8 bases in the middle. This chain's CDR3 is CASSEQGHTEAFF. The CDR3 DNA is TGCGCCAGCAGTGAACAGGGTCACACTGAAGCTTTCTTT.

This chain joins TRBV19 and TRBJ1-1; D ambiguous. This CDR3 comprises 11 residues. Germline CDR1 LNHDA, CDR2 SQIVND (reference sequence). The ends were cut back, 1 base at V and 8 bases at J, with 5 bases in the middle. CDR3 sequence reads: CASSIGGEAFF. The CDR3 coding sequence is TGTGCCAGTAGTATAGGCGGGGAAGCTTTCTTT.

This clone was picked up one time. The CDR3 is CASSLGARSLEAFF. In nucleotides, the CDR3 is TGTGCCAGCAGCTTGGGGGCGCGAAGTCTTGAAGCTTTCTTT. This chain joins TRBV5-4 and TRBJ1-1; unclear D gene. The CDR3 has 14 amino acids. Germline CDR1 reads SGHNT; CDR2 reads YYREEE (reference sequence). V dropped 0 bases and J dropped 7 bases, with 13 bases sitting between them.

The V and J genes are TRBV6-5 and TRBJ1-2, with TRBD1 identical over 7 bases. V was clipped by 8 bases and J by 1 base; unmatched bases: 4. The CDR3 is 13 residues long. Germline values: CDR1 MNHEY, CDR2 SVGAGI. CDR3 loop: CASFQGVNYGYTF. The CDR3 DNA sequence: TGTGCCAGCTTCCAGGGGGTTAACTATGGCTACACCTTC.

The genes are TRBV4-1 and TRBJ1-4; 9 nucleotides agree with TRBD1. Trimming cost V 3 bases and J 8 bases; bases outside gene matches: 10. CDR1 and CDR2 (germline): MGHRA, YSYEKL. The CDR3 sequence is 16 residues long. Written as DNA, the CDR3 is TGCGCCAGCAGCCAGCAAACCGGGACAGGGTGGGAAAAACTGTTTTTT. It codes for CASSQQTGTGWEKLFF.